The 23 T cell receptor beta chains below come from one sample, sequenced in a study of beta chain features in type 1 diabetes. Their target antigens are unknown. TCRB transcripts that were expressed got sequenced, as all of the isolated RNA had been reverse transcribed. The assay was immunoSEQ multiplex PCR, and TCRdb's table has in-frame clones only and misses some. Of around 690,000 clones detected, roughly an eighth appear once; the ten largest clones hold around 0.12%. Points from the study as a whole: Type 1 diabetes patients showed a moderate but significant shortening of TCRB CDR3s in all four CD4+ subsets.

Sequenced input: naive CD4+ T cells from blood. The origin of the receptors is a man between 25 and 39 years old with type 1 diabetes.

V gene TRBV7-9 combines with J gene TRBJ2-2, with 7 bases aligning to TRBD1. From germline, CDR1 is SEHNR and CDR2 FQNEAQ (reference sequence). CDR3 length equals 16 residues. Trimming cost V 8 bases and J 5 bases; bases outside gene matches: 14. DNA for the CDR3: TGTGCCAGCGGAAGCTTCACCAGGACAGGAACCGGGGAGCTGTTTTTT. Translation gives CASGSFTRTGTGELFF.

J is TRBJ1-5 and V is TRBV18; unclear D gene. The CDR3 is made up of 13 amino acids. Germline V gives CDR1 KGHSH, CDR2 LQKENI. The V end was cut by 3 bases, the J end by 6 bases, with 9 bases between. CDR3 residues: CASSPSGGQPQHF. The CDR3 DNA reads TGTGCCAGCTCACCGTCCGGAGGTCAGCCCCAGCATTTT.

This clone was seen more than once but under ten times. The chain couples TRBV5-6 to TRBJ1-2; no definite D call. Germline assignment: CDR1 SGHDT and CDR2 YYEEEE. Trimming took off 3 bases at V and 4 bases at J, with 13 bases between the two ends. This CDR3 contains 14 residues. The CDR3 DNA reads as TGTGCCAGCAGCTCCGGTCGGGTTGTCTATGGCTACACCTTC. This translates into CASSSGRVVYGYTF. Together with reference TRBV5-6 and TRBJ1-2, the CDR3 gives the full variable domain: DAGVTQSPTHLIKTRGQQVTLRCSPKSGHDTVSWYQQALGQGPQFIFQYYEEEERQRGNFPDRFSGHQFPNYSSELNVNALLLGDSALYLCASSSGRVVYGYTFGSGTRLTVV.

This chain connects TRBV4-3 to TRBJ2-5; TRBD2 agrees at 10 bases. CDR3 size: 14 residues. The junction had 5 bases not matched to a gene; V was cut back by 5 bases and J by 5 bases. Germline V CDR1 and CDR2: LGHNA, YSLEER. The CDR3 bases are TGCGCCAGCAGCGCCCGGACTAGCGGTGAGACCCAGTACTTC. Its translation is CASSARTSGETQYF.

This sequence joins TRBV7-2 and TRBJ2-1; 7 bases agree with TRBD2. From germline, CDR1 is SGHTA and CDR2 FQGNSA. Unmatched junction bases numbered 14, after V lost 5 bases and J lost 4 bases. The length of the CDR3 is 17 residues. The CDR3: CASSPGGSGRPYNEQFF. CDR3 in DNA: TGTGCCAGCAGCCCCGGGGGGAGCGGGCGTCCGTACAATGAGCAGTTCTTC. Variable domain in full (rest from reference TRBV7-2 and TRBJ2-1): GAGVSQSPSNKVTEKGKDVELRCDPISGHTALYWYRQSLGQGLEFLIYFQGNSAPDKSGLPSDRFSAERTGGSVSTLTIQRTQQEDSAVYLCASSPGGSGRPYNEQFFGPGTRLTVL.

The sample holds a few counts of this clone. CDR3 sequence reads: CASSRAGTGDQGGYTF. The DNA for the CDR3 is TGTGCCAGCAGCCGTGCCGGGACAGGGGATCAAGGCGGCTACACCTTC. The V gene is TRBV7-9, the J gene TRBJ1-2; 10 bases line up with TRBD1. The V segment lost 5 bases and the J segment 8 bases; nucleotides outside the gene matches: 14. The CDR3 has 16 residues. The germline gives CDR1 SEHNR, CDR2 FQNEAQ (reference sequence).

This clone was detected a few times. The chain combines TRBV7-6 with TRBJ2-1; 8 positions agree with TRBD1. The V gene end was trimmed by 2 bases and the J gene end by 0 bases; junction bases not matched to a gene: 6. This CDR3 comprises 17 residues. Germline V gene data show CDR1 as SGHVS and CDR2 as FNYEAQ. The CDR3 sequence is CASSLRSGGSSYNEQFF. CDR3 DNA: TGTGCCAGCAGCTTAAGGTCAGGGGGCAGCTCCTACAATGAGCAGTTCTTC.

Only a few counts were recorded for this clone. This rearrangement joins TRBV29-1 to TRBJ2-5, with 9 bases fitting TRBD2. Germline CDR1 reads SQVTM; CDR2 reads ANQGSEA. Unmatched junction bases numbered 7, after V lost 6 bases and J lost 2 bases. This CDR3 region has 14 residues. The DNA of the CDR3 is TGCAGCGTCCTCCTAGCGGGGCCACAAGAGACCCAGTACTTC. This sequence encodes CSVLLAGPQETQYF.

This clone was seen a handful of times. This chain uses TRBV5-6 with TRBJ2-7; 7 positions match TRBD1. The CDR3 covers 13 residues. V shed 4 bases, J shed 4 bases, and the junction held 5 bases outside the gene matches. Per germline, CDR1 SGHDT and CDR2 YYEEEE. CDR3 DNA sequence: TGTGCCAGCAGCCCGGACAGGCGATACGAGCAGTACTTC. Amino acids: CASSPDRRYEQYF.

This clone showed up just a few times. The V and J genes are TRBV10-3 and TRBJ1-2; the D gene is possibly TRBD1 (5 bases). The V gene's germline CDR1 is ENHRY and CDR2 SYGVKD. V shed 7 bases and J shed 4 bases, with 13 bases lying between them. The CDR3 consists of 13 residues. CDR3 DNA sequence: TGTGCCATCACGGAGGGGATCCGCTATGGCTACACCTTC. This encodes CAITEGIRYGYTF.

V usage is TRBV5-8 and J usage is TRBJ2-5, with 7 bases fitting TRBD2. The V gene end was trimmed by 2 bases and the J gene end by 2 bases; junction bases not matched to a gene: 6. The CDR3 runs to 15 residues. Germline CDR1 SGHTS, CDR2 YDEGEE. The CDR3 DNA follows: TGTGCCAGCAGCTTAGGGCTAGCGGTACAAGAGACCCAGTACTTC. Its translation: CASSLGLAVQETQYF.

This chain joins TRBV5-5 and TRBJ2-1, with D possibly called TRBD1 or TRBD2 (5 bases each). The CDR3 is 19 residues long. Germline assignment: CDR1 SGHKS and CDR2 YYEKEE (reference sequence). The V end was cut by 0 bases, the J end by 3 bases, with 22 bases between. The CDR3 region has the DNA TGTGCCAGCAGCTTGGGTCGGGGCTCTTGGGTACAAGGCTACAATGAGCAGTTCTTC. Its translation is CASSLGRGSWVQGYNEQFF.

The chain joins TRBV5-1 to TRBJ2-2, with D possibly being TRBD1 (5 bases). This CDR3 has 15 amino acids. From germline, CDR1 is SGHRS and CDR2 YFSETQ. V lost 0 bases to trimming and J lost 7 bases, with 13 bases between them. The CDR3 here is CASSLVFREGGELFF. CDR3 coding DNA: TGCGCCAGCAGCTTGGTATTCAGGGAAGGCGGGGAGCTGTTTTTT. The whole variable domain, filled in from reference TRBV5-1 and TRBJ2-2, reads KAGVTQTPRYLIKTRGQQVTLSCSPISGHRSVSWYQQTPGQGLQFLFEYFSETQRNKGNFPGRFSGRQFSNSRSEMNVSTLELGDSALYLCASSLVFREGGELFFGEGSRLTVL.

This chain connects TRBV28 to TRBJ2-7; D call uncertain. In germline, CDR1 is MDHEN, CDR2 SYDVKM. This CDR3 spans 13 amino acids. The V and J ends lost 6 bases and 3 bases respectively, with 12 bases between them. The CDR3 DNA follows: TGTGCCAGCAGCCTCGTCCATGTCTACGAGCAGTACTTC. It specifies CASSLVHVYEQYF.

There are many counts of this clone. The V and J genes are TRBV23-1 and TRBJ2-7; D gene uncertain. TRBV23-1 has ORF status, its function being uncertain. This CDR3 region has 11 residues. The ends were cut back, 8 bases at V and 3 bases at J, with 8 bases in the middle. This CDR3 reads CASGPDYEQYF. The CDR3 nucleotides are TGCGCCAGCGGACCAGACTACGAGCAGTACTTC.

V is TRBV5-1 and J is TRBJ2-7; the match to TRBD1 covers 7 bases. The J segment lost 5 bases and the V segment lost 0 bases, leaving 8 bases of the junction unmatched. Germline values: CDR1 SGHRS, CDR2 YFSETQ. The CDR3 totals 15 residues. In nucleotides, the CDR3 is TGCGCCAGCAGCTTGGGATACAGGGGAAGGAACGAGCAGTACTTC. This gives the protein CASSLGYRGRNEQYF. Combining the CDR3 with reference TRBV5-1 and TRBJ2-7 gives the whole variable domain KAGVTQTPRYLIKTRGQQVTLSCSPISGHRSVSWYQQTPGQGLQFLFEYFSETQRNKGNFPGRFSGRQFSNSRSEMNVSTLELGDSALYLCASSLGYRGRNEQYFGPGTRLTVT.

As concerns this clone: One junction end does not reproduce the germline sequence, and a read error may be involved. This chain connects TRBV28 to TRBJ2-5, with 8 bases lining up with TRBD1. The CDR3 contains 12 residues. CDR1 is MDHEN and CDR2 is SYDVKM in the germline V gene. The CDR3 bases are TGTGCCAGCGCCAGGGGGCAAGGGACCCAGTACTTC. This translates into CASARGQGTQYF.

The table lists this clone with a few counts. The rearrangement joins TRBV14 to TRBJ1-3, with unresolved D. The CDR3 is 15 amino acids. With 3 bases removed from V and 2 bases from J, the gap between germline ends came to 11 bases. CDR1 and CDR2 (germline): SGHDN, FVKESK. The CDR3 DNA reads TGTGCCAGCAGCCAGAATACCAAGGCTGGAAACACCATATATTTT. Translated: CASSQNTKAGNTIYF.

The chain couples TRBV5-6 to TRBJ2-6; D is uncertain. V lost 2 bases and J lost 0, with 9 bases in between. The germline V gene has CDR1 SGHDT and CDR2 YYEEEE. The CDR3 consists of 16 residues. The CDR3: CASSFLGTSGANVLTF. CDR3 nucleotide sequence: TGTGCCAGCAGCTTTTTGGGTACCTCTGGGGCCAACGTCCTGACTTTC.

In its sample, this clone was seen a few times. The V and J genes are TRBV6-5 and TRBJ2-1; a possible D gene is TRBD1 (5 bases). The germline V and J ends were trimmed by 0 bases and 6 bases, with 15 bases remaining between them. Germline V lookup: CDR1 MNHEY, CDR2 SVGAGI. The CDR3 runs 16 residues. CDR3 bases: TGTGCCAGCAGTTACTCTCCTAACGACAGTCCCAATGAGCAGTTCTTC. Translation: CASSYSPNDSPNEQFF.

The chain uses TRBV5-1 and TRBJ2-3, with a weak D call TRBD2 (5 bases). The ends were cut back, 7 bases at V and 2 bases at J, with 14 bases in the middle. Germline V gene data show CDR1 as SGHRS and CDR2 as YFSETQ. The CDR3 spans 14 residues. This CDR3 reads CASATGSPTDTQYF. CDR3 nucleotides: TGCGCCAGCGCCACGGGGAGCCCCACAGATACGCAGTATTTT.

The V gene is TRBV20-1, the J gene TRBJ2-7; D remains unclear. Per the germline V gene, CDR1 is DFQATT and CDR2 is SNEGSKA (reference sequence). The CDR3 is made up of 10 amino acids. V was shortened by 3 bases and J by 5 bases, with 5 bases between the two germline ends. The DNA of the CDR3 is TGCAGTGCTAGTTCTAACGAGCAGTACTTC. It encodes CSASSNEQYF.

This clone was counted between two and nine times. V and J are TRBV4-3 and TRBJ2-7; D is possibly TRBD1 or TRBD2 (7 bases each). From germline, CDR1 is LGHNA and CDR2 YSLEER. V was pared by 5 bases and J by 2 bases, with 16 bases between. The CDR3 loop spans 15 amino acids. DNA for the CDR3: TGCGCCAGCAGCGCACCGACAGGGACTACCTACGAGCAGTACTTC. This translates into CASSAPTGTTYEQYF.